These T cell receptor beta chains were read from a single sample in a study of blood T cell repertoires in COVID-19. Produced via immunoSEQ multiplex PCR; TCRdb's table is partial and in-frame only. The table has roughly 150,000 clones, roughly four fifths seen once. Sequencing was performed on peripheral blood. The receptors here all came from a man aged 70 or older with active or convalescent COVID-19. Each CDR3 is given with its conserved first and last residue. The D gene is left open where the match is weak. Some rows mark clone size as missing; the rest say once, few, many or name a class of expanded clone.

V	size	D	length	J	CDR3	DNA
TRBV3-1/TRBV3-2	-	TRBD1	16	TRBJ2-3	CASSHPGQGCTDTQYF	TGTGCCAGCAGCCACCCGGGACAGGGATGCACAGATACGCAGTATTTT
TRBV5-1	-	TRBD2	16	TRBJ2-1	CASSLDASGRHNEQFF	TGCGCCAGCAGCTTGGACGCCAGCGGGAGACACAATGAGCAGTTCTTC
TRBV5-1	-	-	16	TRBJ2-7	CASSLGPGLGTYEQYF	TGCGCCAGCAGCTTGGGTCCGGGACTGGGAACCTACGAGCAGTACTTC
TRBV5-6	-	-	16	TRBJ2-3	CASSCPKGDSTDTQYF	TGTGCCAGCAGCTGCCCGAAAGGAGACTCCACAGATACGCAGTATTTT
TRBV4-3	-	-	16	TRBJ2-3	CASSPESSVPPDTQYF	TGCGCCAGCAGCCCAGAGTCGTCTGTCCCCCCAGATACGCAGTATTTT
TRBV7-2	-	TRBD1	14	TRBJ1-6	CASSSDRANSPLHF	TGTGCCAGCAGCTCAGACAGGGCTAATTCACCCCTCCACTTT
TRBV4-1	-	-	16	TRBJ1-3	CASSPYTGPPSNTIYF	TGCGCCAGCAGCCCCTACACAGGTCCTCCCTCCAACACCATATATTTT
TRBV4-3	-	-	18	TRBJ2-1	CASSQDRVSGGPRNEQFF	TGCGCCAGCAGCCAAGATCGCGTCTCAGGAGGGCCTAGGAATGAGCAGTTCTTC
TRBV7-2	-	TRBD2	16	TRBJ2-1	CASSPGSGRVGNEQFF	TGTGCCAGCAGCCCCGGGAGCGGGAGGGTCGGAAATGAGCAGTTCTTC
TRBV19	once	-	14	TRBJ1-3	CACRDTSSGNTIYF	TGTGCTTGTCGGGACACCAGCTCTGGAAACACCATATATTTT
TRBV9	few	-	15	TRBJ1-3	CASSAGVFTGNTIYF	TGTGCCAGCAGCGCAGGGGTTTTCACTGGAAACACCATATATTTT
TRBV6-6	-	-	14	TRBJ1-5	CASSYRSGNQPQHF	TGTGCCAGCAGTTACCGGTCGGGCAATCAGCCCCAGCATTTT
TRBV30	-	TRBD1	15	TRBJ1-1	CAWSPPGQARTEAFF	TGTGCCTGGAGTCCCCCCGGACAGGCCCGCACTGAAGCTTTCTTT
TRBV28	-	TRBD1	15	TRBJ1-1	CASNPYRGRGTEAFF	TGTGCCAGCAATCCATACAGGGGGCGGGGGACTGAAGCTTTCTTT
TRBV19	-	TRBD2	16	TRBJ2-7	CASSIGSRGRYYEQYF	TGTGCCAGTAGTATAGGGTCCCGCGGGAGATACTACGAGCAGTACTTC
TRBV18	-	TRBD1	14	TRBJ2-7	CASSPDREEYEQYF	TGTGCCAGCTCACCCGACAGGGAAGAGTACGAGCAGTACTTC
TRBV28	once	-	13	TRBJ2-7	CASSFGELYEQYF	TGTGCCAGCAGTTTCGGGGAACTCTACGAGCAGTACTTC
TRBV19	-	TRBD2	14	TRBJ2-3	CASRASGSTDTQYF	TGTGCCAGTAGGGCTAGCGGAAGCACAGATACGCAGTATTTT
TRBV6-5	-	-	14	TRBJ1-6	CASTHSGGNSPLHF	TGTGCCAGCACTCACTCGGGGGGTAATTCACCCCTCCACTTT
TRBV28	-	-	13	TRBJ2-5	CASSRWGEETQYF	TGTGCCAGCAGCCGTTGGGGAGAAGAGACCCAGTACTTC
TRBV30	-	-	14	TRBJ1-6	CAWSVQLGVSPLHF	TGTGCCTGGAGTGTGCAGTTAGGGGTTTCACCCCTCCACTTT
TRBV5-1	-	-	14	TRBJ1-4	CASSPRGFNEKLFF	TGCGCCAGCAGCCCTAGAGGGTTCAATGAAAAACTGTTTTTT
TRBV19	-	-	15	TRBJ1-3	CASSILGSAGNTIYF	TGTGCCAGTAGTATATTGGGGAGCGCTGGAAACACCATATATTTT
TRBV5-1	-	TRBD1	15	TRBJ1-1	CASSPGQGWDTEAFF	TGCGCCAGCAGCCCGGGACAGGGGTGGGACACTGAAGCTTTCTTT
TRBV20-1	-	-	11	TRBJ1-2	CSATAQGGYTF	TGCAGTGCTACCGCTCAGGGAGGCTACACCTTC
TRBV10-2	-	TRBD1	14	TRBJ2-5	CASSRTGVQETQYF	TGCGCCAGCAGCCGGACAGGAGTGCAAGAGACCCAGTACTTC
TRBV19	-	TRBD1	14	TRBJ1-5	CASSRQGYNQPQHF	TGTGCCAGTAGTAGACAGGGGTACAATCAGCCCCAGCATTTT
TRBV19	-	-	18	TRBJ1-1	CASSPTGRVYGLGTEAFF	TGTGCCAGTAGCCCCACGGGGAGGGTGTATGGTTTGGGCACTGAAGCTTTCTTT
TRBV2	-	-	15	TRBJ1-6	CASRLQGNSNSPLHF	TGTGCCAGCAGACTACAGGGTAATAGTAATTCACCCCTCCACTTT
TRBV27	once	-	15	TRBJ2-1	CATSQTSLNYNEQFF	TGTGCCACATCTCAAACTAGCCTGAACTACAATGAGCAGTTCTTC
TRBV19	many	-	12	TRBJ1-2	CASRQDGYGYTF	TGTGCCAGTAGACAGGATGGCTATGGCTACACCTTC
TRBV30	once	-	12	TRBJ1-1	CAWSEPGTEAFF	TGTGCCTGGAGTGAGCCTGGTACTGAAGCTTTCTTT
TRBV5-1	-	-	15	TRBJ1-5	CASSLLGQGGQPQHF	TGCGCCAGCAGCTTGCTAGGGCAGGGTGGTCAGCCCCAGCATTTT
TRBV5-4	-	TRBD2	16	TRBJ2-2	CASSPAESGRAGELFF	TGTGCCAGCAGCCCCGCGGAGAGCGGGAGGGCCGGGGAGCTGTTTTTT
TRBV28	-	TRBD1	14	TRBJ1-4	CASRLQGLGEKLFF	TGTGCCAGCAGGTTACAGGGGCTTGGCGAAAAACTGTTTTTT
TRBV5-1	-	TRBD2	15	TRBJ2-1	CASSGLAGSGNEQFF	TGCGCCAGCAGCGGATTAGCGGGATCGGGGAATGAGCAGTTCTTC
TRBV10-1	few	TRBD1	12	TRBJ2-7	CASGQGTYEQYF	TGCGCCAGCGGACAGGGGACCTACGAGCAGTACTTC
TRBV6-5	-	TRBD1	13	TRBJ2-7	CAIPGQGEREQYF	TGTGCCATCCCGGGACAGGGGGAGAGGGAGCAGTACTTC
TRBV28	-	-	15	TRBJ2-7	CASSLQGTSNYEQYF	TGTGCCAGCAGCCTACAAGGTACTAGCAACTACGAGCAGTACTTC
TRBV10-3	few	-	12	TRBJ1-2	CAIRDRLEDYTF	TGTGCCATCAGAGACAGGCTGGAGGACTACACCTTC
TRBV6-5	-	-	13	TRBJ2-2	CAPGEANTGELFF	TGTGCCCCCGGGGAGGCGAACACCGGGGAGCTGTTTTTT
TRBV30	once	TRBD1	13	TRBJ2-1	CAWSADRAHEQFF	TGTGCCTGGAGTGCGGACAGGGCCCATGAGCAGTTCTTC
TRBV30	-	-	14	TRBJ1-6	CAWSDISYNSPLHF	TGTGCCTGGAGTGACATCTCCTATAATTCACCCCTCCACTTT
TRBV5-1	-	-	14	TRBJ2-1	CASSPTAGLFEQFF	TGCGCCAGCAGCCCCACGGCAGGGTTGTTTGAGCAGTTCTTC
TRBV6-5	-	-	15	TRBJ2-2	CASRQTETNTGELFF	TGTGCCAGCAGACAGACAGAGACGAACACCGGGGAGCTGTTTTTT
TRBV5-4	once	-	12	TRBJ1-1	CASSFKGAEAFF	TGTGCCAGCAGCTTTAAGGGGGCTGAAGCTTTCTTT
TRBV7-2	-	-	14	TRBJ2-3	CASSAGYFTDTQYF	TGTGCCAGCAGCGCGGGATACTTCACAGATACGCAGTATTTT
TRBV4-1	-	-	17	TRBJ1-4	CASSRLDTVGAGEKLFF	TGCGCCAGCAGCCGCTTGGATACAGTTGGGGCGGGGGAAAAACTGTTTTTT
TRBV9	-	-	15	TRBJ2-7	CASSVHSDSTYEQYF	TGTGCCAGCAGCGTACACTCGGACTCGACCTACGAGCAGTACTTC
TRBV7-8	-	-	17	TRBJ2-3	CASSPPGLEISTDTQYF	TGTGCCAGCAGCCCCCCGGGGTTAGAGATTAGCACAGATACGCAGTATTTT
TRBV2	few	TRBD1	14	TRBJ2-3	CASRRTGGTDTQYF	TGTGCCAGCAGGAGGACAGGCGGCACAGATACGCAGTATTTT
TRBV4-3	few	-	18	TRBJ1-1	CASSQEKGRAGYGTEAFF	TGCGCCAGCAGCCAAGAAAAGGGAAGGGCAGGGTATGGCACTGAAGCTTTCTTT
TRBV11-3	-	-	13	TRBJ2-1	CASSSPPRNEQFF	TGTGCCAGCAGCTCCCCCCCCCGCAATGAGCAGTTCTTC
TRBV18	-	-	16	TRBJ2-5	CASSPGGGGGRETQYF	TGTGCCAGCTCACCAGGCGGAGGAGGCGGCAGAGAGACCCAGTACTTC
TRBV5-4	-	TRBD1	15	TRBJ2-5	CASSLDQTGEETQYF	TGTGCCAGCAGCTTGGACCAAACAGGGGAAGAGACCCAGTACTTC
TRBV6-4	-	-	13	TRBJ1-2	CASRTRTIGGYTF	TGTGCCAGCAGGACACGGACAATTGGTGGCTACACCTTC